This T cell receptor (beta chain) emerged from a study of response to subunit inactivated influenza vaccine. Points from the study as a whole: Every seasonal influenza vaccination brings in few new T cells, the authors suggested.

From the RT-PCR reads, TCRdb called clonotypes with MiXCR, one entry per CDR3 protein. The sample lists 170,000 or so distinct CDR3 sequences, approximately 12% occurring once. Trimming took off 1 base at V and 4 bases at J, with 16 bases between the two ends. Per the germline V gene, CDR1 is SEHNR and CDR2 is FQNEAQ (reference sequence). This CDR3 comprises 17 residues. This clonotype was observed a handful of times. Its antigen remains unidentified. The sequenced sample was CD8+ T cells sorted from PBMCs, obtained roughly 24 months after vaccination. The chain has TRBV7-9 and TRBJ2-2, with D uncertain. The TCR was taken from a man between 50 and 75 years old who received an inactivated influenza vaccine. As DNA, the CDR3 is TGTGCCAGCAGCTTAGTTCGAGGCGGTGGTGGCACCGGGGAGCTGTTTTTT. Translation: CASSLVRGGGGTGELFF.